These 30 T cell receptor beta chains originate from one sample sequenced in a study of identical twins. MiXCR, run by TCRdb on the 5' RACE reads, gives a single entry per CDR3 protein. The profile covers about 530,000 distinct CDR3 sequences, with roughly 15% appearing a single time and roughly 0.4% taken by the ten largest. Separately, the same data were catalogued under a study of yellow fever vaccine responses in identical twins.

The specimen was CD4+ T cells sorted from blood. These receptors were obtained from a woman aged 18-35 years in good health.

This clonotype was recorded a few times. This sequence joins TRBV5-6 and TRBJ2-7, with 9 nucleotides matching TRBD2. J lost 4 bases, V lost 0 bases, and 2 bases had no gene match. Germline V gene sequence: CDR1 SGHDT, CDR2 YYEEEE. This CDR3 has 14 amino acids. CDR3 amino acids: CASSLGLAVYEQYF. DNA of the CDR3: TGTGCCAGCAGCTTGGGACTAGCGGTTTACGAGCAGTACTTC.

V gene TRBV3-1 combines with J gene TRBJ1-1, with D unresolved. V lost 1 base and J lost 0, with 6 bases in between. Germline V lookup: CDR1 LGHDT, CDR2 YNNKEL (reference sequence). The CDR3 loop spans 14 amino acids. The CDR3 loop reads CASSQAPMNTEAFF. CDR3 DNA sequence: TGTGCCAGCAGCCAAGCCCCCATGAACACTGAAGCTTTCTTT.

This chain connects TRBV6-1 to TRBJ2-3; the match to TRBD2 covers 13 bases. J lost 6 bases, V lost 6 bases, and 6 bases had no gene match. The CDR3 is made up of 15 amino acids. Germline lookup yields CDR1 MNHNS and CDR2 SASEGT. Here the CDR3 reads CASSAGLAGADTQYF. CDR3 DNA sequence: TGTGCCAGCAGCGCAGGACTAGCGGGGGCGGATACGCAGTATTTT.

This clonotype has just a few counts. J is TRBJ1-1 and V is TRBV7-9; D remains ambiguous. V shed 2 bases and J shed 4 bases, with 14 bases lying between them. CDR1 is SEHNR and CDR2 is FQNEAQ in the germline V gene (reference sequence). The CDR3 has 15 amino acids. CDR3 nucleotides: TGTGCCAGCAGCTTATGGATGGGTTCCGCCACTGAAGCTTTCTTT. Translating gives CASSLWMGSATEAFF.

This clonotype was seen a few times. This chain links TRBV5-1 with TRBJ1-1, with 9 bases fitting TRBD1. The germline CDR1 and CDR2 sequences are SGHRS and YFSETQ. The CDR3 consists of 15 residues. J lost 4 bases, V lost 4 bases, and 8 bases had no gene match. The CDR3 bases are TGCGCCAGCAGCAGGGACAGGGCGGCCGGCACTGAAGCTTTCTTT. Protein product: CASSRDRAAGTEAFF. Based on the CDR3 plus reference TRBV5-1 and TRBJ1-1, the full variable domain is KAGVTQTPRYLIKTRGQQVTLSCSPISGHRSVSWYQQTPGQGLQFLFEYFSETQRNKGNFPGRFSGRQFSNSRSEMNVSTLELGDSALYLCASSRDRAAGTEAFFGQGTRLTVV.

This clonotype turned up a few times. The V call is TRBV10-1, the J call TRBJ2-5; 7 nucleotides agree with TRBD2. The germline gives CDR1 WNHNN, CDR2 SYGVQD (reference sequence). V gave up 5 bases and J gave up 4 bases; unmatched junction bases: 7. The CDR3 extends over 14 amino acids. The CDR3: CASSPPGLLETQYF. In DNA, the CDR3 is TGCGCCAGCAGTCCTCCGGGACTACTAGAGACCCAGTACTTC.

This clonotype was seen a handful of times. V usage is TRBV11-1 and J usage is TRBJ2-1; 12 nucleotides line up with TRBD1. The V and J ends lost 5 bases and 4 bases, in that order; junction bases with no gene match: 12. This CDR3 has 18 residues. Germline CDR1 SGHAT, CDR2 FQDESV (reference sequence). The CDR3 region is CASSDRRWDRGPYNEQFF. The CDR3 region has the DNA TGTGCCAGCAGCGACCGACGCTGGGACAGGGGGCCTTACAATGAGCAGTTCTTC.

This clonotype was counted many times. V usage is TRBV12-3 or TRBV12-4 and J usage is TRBJ2-2, with D unclear. This CDR3 is 11 amino acids long. The ends were cut back, 5 bases at V and 6 bases at J, with 4 bases in the middle. This chain's CDR3 is CASSRAGELFF. The CDR3 DNA follows: TGTGCCAGCAGTCGCGCCGGGGAGCTGTTTTTT.

A few counts support this clonotype. J is TRBJ2-1 and V is TRBV29-1; D ambiguous. The germline V and J ends were trimmed by 4 bases and 5 bases, with 9 bases remaining between them. Germline-derived CDR1 and CDR2 are SQVTM and ANQGSEA. The CDR3 loop spans 12 amino acids. This CDR3 is CSVAGSHNEQFF. The CDR3 region has the DNA TGCAGCGTTGCTGGATCCCACAATGAGCAGTTCTTC.

Many counts were recorded for this clonotype. The chain joins TRBV12-3 or TRBV12-4 to TRBJ1-2; 10 bases map to TRBD1. The trim removed 3 bases at V and 6 bases at J, leaving 4 bases unmatched. CDR3 length equals 14 residues. The DNA of the CDR3 is TGTGCCAGCAGTTTTCGACAGGGGGCGGATGGCTACACCTTC. Protein sequence: CASSFRQGADGYTF.

This clonotype came up a few times. The chain employs TRBV28 and TRBJ1-2; D unclear. V gave up 3 bases and J gave up 5 bases, with 10 bases separating them. CDR3 length equals 13 residues. Germline values: CDR1 MDHEN, CDR2 SYDVKM. For the CDR3, the DNA is TGTGCCAGCAGTTTGTACGGAGGGTATGGCTACACCTTC. The encoded protein is CASSLYGGYGYTF.

In its sample, this clonotype was seen a few times. V is TRBV5-1 and J is TRBJ2-3, with D possibly being TRBD2 (6 bases). The CDR3 has 17 amino acids. The V gene's germline CDR1 is SGHRS and CDR2 YFSETQ. Trimming took 0 bases from V and 8 from J, leaving 22 bases between them. The CDR3, as DNA: TGCGCCAGCAGCTTGGGGGGAGGCTACCCCAGCGCAGGTACGCAGTATTTT. Residues: CASSLGGGYPSAGTQYF.

The CDR3 DNA reads as TGTGCCAGCAGCACAACGGGACAAACCCAAGAGACCCAGTACTTC. Its translation is CASSTTGQTQETQYF. V usage is TRBV7-3 and J usage is TRBJ2-5; a possible D gene is TRBD1 (6 bases). CDR3 length equals 15 residues. Germline V gene sequence: CDR1 SGHTA, CDR2 FQGTGA. V shed 5 bases and J shed 1 base, with 14 bases lying between them.

The chain employs TRBV7-9 and TRBJ2-1; no clear D gene. The V end was cut by 4 bases, the J end by 0 bases, with 16 bases between. The CDR3 is 17 residues long. From germline, CDR1 is SEHNR and CDR2 FQNEAQ (reference sequence). Written as DNA, the CDR3 is TGTGCCAGCAGCTCCCCCGGCCAGTTAAGCTCCTACAATGAGCAGTTCTTC. The encoded protein is CASSSPGQLSSYNEQFF.

The rearrangement links TRBV29-1 to TRBJ2-1, with D possibly TRBD1 on 8 matching bases. Trimming removed 6 bases from V and 7 bases from J, with 16 bases in between. The CDR3 length is 13 residues. Germline CDR1 is SQVTM and CDR2 is ANQGSEA. The CDR3 loop reads CSVTGGGGNEQFF. CDR3 coding DNA: TGCAGCGTAACAGGGGGGGGTGGAAATGAGCAGTTCTTC.

Comment on this clonotype: A read error may account for a junction end that differs from germline. V gene TRBV7-9 combines with J gene TRBJ1-2, with D hard to call. Germline V gives CDR1 SEHNR, CDR2 FQNEAQ (reference sequence). CDR3 size: 15 residues. The CDR3 region has the DNA TGTGCCAGCAGCCTAGCGGGTTCTGAGGACTATGGCTACACCTTC. Residues: CASSLAGSEDYGYTF. The full variable domain, completed using reference TRBV7-9 and TRBJ1-2, is DTGVSQNPRHKITKRGQNVTFRCDPISEHNRLYWYRQTLGQGPEFLTYFQNEAQLEKSRLLSDRFSAERPKGSFSTLEIQRTEQGDSAMYLCASSLAGSEDYGYTFGSGTRLTVV.

This clonotype was counted between two and nine times. V is TRBV5-5 and J is TRBJ1-6, with a weak D call TRBD1 (6 bases). This CDR3 has 16 residues. The germline V gene has CDR1 SGHKS and CDR2 YYEKEE (reference sequence). V was cut by 0 bases and J by 0 bases, with 7 bases left in between. The CDR3 reads CASSLVGGSYNSPLHF. The CDR3 nucleotides are TGTGCCAGCAGCTTGGTAGGGGGCTCCTATAATTCACCCCTCCACTTT.

This clonotype was observed at least ten times. The chain uses TRBV12-3 or TRBV12-4 and TRBJ2-5, with 7 bases lining up with TRBD1. With V trimmed by 3 bases and J by 4 bases, 5 bases remained unmatched. This CDR3 region has 14 residues. The CDR3 nucleotides are TGTGCCAGCAGTTTGAAGGGGGCTATAGAGACCCAGTACTTC. Encoded protein: CASSLKGAIETQYF.

This clonotype was detected many times. V is TRBV12-3 or TRBV12-4 and J is TRBJ1-2; D is possibly TRBD1 (5 bases). Trimming shortened V by 3 bases and J by 4 bases, and 12 bases separated the two germline ends. The CDR3 covers 14 residues. The CDR3 is CASSFLGTGYGYTF. CDR3 in DNA: TGTGCCAGCAGTTTCCTCGGGACTGGCTATGGCTACACCTTC.

This clonotype has a count of ten or more. V gene TRBV12-3 or TRBV12-4 combines with J gene TRBJ2-1; 7 bases align to TRBD2. This CDR3 contains 15 residues. The junction had 8 bases not matched to a gene; V was cut back by 5 bases and J by 4 bases. CDR3 coding DNA: TGTGCCAGCAGTCCTACTAGCGTCCTATACAATGAGCAGTTCTTC. Translated: CASSPTSVLYNEQFF.

This clonotype was counted a few times. The CDR3 reads CASSQATKWGADGELFF. CDR3 in DNA: TGTGCCAGCAGCCAAGCCACTAAATGGGGGGCCGACGGGGAGCTGTTTTTT. This chain links TRBV3-1 with TRBJ2-2, with D tentatively TRBD1 or TRBD2 (6 bases each). In germline, CDR1 is LGHDT, CDR2 YNNKEL (reference sequence). This CDR3 contains 17 residues. Trimming cost V 1 base and J 7 bases, with 19 bases left between them.

The CDR3 DNA sequence: TGTGCCAGCAGCAAAGATCGCCCTCTAGCGGGAGCTTTTATAGCCCAAGAGACCCAGTACTTC. Protein: CASSKDRPLAGAFIAQETQYF. The chain recombines TRBV21-1 with TRBJ2-5; TRBD2, the table's D call, was not compared with the DNA. TRBV21-1 constitutes a pseudogene. The CDR3 is 21 amino acids.

This clonotype was observed a handful of times. The chain joins TRBV10-3 to TRBJ1-2; TRBD1 agrees at 7 bases. The CDR3 covers 15 residues. V lost 0 bases to trimming and J lost 8 bases; unmatched junction nucleotides: 9. From germline, CDR1 is ENHRY and CDR2 SYGVKD. This chain's CDR3 is CAISESHTTGRGYTF. The CDR3 nucleotides are TGTGCCATCAGTGAGTCCCACACGACAGGGAGGGGCTACACCTTC.

This clonotype was counted between two and nine times. The rearrangement links TRBV9 to TRBJ1-1, with TRBD1 matching over 9 bases. V shed 6 bases and J 4 bases; nucleotides not matched to a gene: 4. CDR3 size: 13 residues. Germline loops: CDR1 SGDLS, CDR2 YYNGEE. CDR3 loop: CASTRQGGTEAFF. The CDR3 DNA reads as TGTGCCAGCACTAGACAGGGGGGCACTGAAGCTTTCTTT.

This clonotype was seen ten or more times. This chain joins TRBV12-3 or TRBV12-4 and TRBJ2-1; TRBD2 matches 7 bases. Trimming removed 5 bases from V and 8 bases from J; junction bases left unmatched: 15. CDR3 length: 16 amino acids. This CDR3 reads CASSPQQGGSRDEQFF. The CDR3, as DNA: TGTGCCAGCAGTCCCCAGCAGGGCGGGAGTAGGGATGAGCAGTTCTTC.

This clonotype was picked up a small number of times. This chain connects TRBV12-3 or TRBV12-4 to TRBJ1-1; D not certain. V was cut by 3 bases and J by 1 base, with 9 bases left in between. CDR3 length: 14 residues. The CDR3: CASSLIPKNTEAFF. CDR3 DNA sequence: TGTGCCAGCAGTTTGATCCCTAAGAACACTGAAGCTTTCTTT.

This clonotype was observed a handful of times. The CDR3 bases are TGTGCCAGCAGCTTACAGGGGAAGGTGACTAATGAAAAACTGTTTTTT. Its translation is CASSLQGKVTNEKLFF. The V and J genes are TRBV5-5 and TRBJ1-4, with TRBD1 matching 7 bases. Germline CDR1 SGHKS, CDR2 YYEKEE (reference sequence). V lost 2 bases, J lost 2 bases, and 6 bases stayed unmatched. The CDR3 spans 16 residues.

The chain couples TRBV7-2 to TRBJ1-5; D gene ambiguous. V lost 4 bases and J 7 bases, leaving 11 bases between the germline ends. Germline CDR1 reads SGHTA; CDR2 reads FQGNSA. The CDR3 runs 13 residues. The CDR3 DNA sequence: TGTGCCAGCAGCTCGGTGGTAGGCCAGCCCCAGCATTTT. It encodes CASSSVVGQPQHF.

CDR3 DNA: TGTGCCAGCACCAGAGGTCAGGGAGGCTACAATGAGCAGTTCTTC. Amino acids: CASTRGQGGYNEQFF. The V gene is TRBV28, the J gene TRBJ2-1; possible D gene TRBD2, 6 bases. V shed 7 bases and J shed 3 bases, with 16 bases lying between them. The CDR3 sequence is 15 residues long. Germline lookup yields CDR1 MDHEN and CDR2 SYDVKM.

The chain carries TRBV15 and TRBJ2-3, with D perhaps being TRBD1 or TRBD2 (5 bases each). Trimming pared 0 bases from V and 1 base from J, leaving 11 bases between. From germline, CDR1 is LNHNV and CDR2 YYDKDF (reference sequence). This CDR3 contains 16 residues. CDR3 protein: CATSRDGGYGTDTQYF. The CDR3 DNA is TGTGCCACCAGCAGAGATGGGGGTTACGGCACAGATACGCAGTATTTT.